One and the same sample provided the 8 T cell receptor beta chains below, sequenced in a study of blood T cell repertoires in COVID-19. Measured with immunoSEQ multiplex PCR; TCRdb has only the in-frame clones, and not every one. The sample lists about 210,000 clones, approximately 84% seen once, with about 8% in the top ten. The sample consisted of peripheral blood. Every receptor here comes from a woman aged 45-59 years with active or convalescent COVID-19.

This clone has just a few counts. The V and J genes are TRBV19 and TRBJ2-1; 9 bases line up with TRBD2. This CDR3 is built from 15 residues. Losses at the gene ends were 4 bases for V and 6 bases for J; bases not matched to a gene: 7. From germline, CDR1 is LNHDA and CDR2 SQIVND (reference sequence). CDR3 DNA sequence: TGTGCCAGTAGTAGGGCGGGAGGGCCGCCCAATGAGCAGTTCTTC. This sequence encodes CASSRAGGPPNEQFF.

V gene TRBV15 combines with J gene TRBJ1-2; TRBD1 matches 8 bases. V trimming: 7 bases; J trimming: 7 bases; junction bases outside the gene matches: 8. In germline, CDR1 is LNHNV, CDR2 YYDKDF (reference sequence). CDR3 length equals 13 residues. CDR3 protein: CATTQAGGGGYTF. The CDR3 nucleotides read TGTGCCACCACCCAGGCAGGGGGCGGTGGCTACACCTTC.

The rearrangement uses TRBV7-2 and TRBJ2-7; D might be TRBD2 (5 bases). The germline gives CDR1 SGHTA, CDR2 FQGNSA. V was trimmed by 1 base and J by 3 bases, leaving 19 bases between them. The CDR3 runs 17 residues. As DNA, the CDR3 is TGTGCCAGCAGCTTAGAAGGCGGGCGATCCGGGGTCTACGAGCAGTACGTC. It codes for CASSLEGGRSGVYEQYV.

This clone has a single count. This rearrangement joins TRBV6-5 to TRBJ2-7, with a weak D call TRBD1 (6 bases). V gave up 6 bases and J gave up 3 bases, with 18 bases separating them. This CDR3 is 15 amino acids long. Germline loops: CDR1 MNHEY, CDR2 SVGAGI. CDR3: CASRDSDHHDYEQYF. The CDR3 DNA sequence: TGTGCCAGCAGGGACAGCGACCATCATGACTACGAGCAGTACTTC.

CDR3 in DNA: TGTGCCAGCAGCGGGGGACAGGGTAGTGGCTACACCTTC. It encodes CASSGGQGSGYTF. The chain uses TRBV5-6 and TRBJ1-2; 9 nucleotides align to TRBD1. Germline V gene lookup returns CDR1 SGHDT and CDR2 YYEEEE. This CDR3 has 13 residues. The J segment lost 7 bases and the V segment lost 4 bases, leaving 5 bases of the junction unmatched.

The chain is built from TRBV19 and TRBJ2-6; D perhaps matches TRBD1 (6 bases). Germline loops: CDR1 LNHDA, CDR2 SQIVND (reference sequence). Between the trimmed V and J ends, which lost 2 bases and 4 bases, there was a span of 9 bases. The CDR3 is 15 residues long. CDR3 sequence reads: CASSISQGGANVLTF. The DNA for the CDR3 is TGTGCCAGTAGTATAAGCCAGGGGGGGGCCAACGTCCTGACTTTC. The full variable domain, with the rest looked up from reference TRBV19 and TRBJ2-6, is DGGITQSPKYLFRKEGQNVTLSCEQNLNHDAMYWYRQDPGQGLRLIYYSQIVNDFQKGDIAEGYSVSREKKESFPLTVTSAQKNPTAFYLCASSISQGGANVLTFGAGSRLTVL.

V and J are TRBV3-1 (or the pseudogene TRBV3-2) and TRBJ2-3; D is possibly TRBD2 (6 bases). With 2 bases removed from V and 6 bases from J, the gap between germline ends came to 18 bases. This CDR3 has 16 amino acids. Looked up from germline, CDR1 is LGHDT and CDR2 is YNNKEL (reference sequence). This CDR3 is CASSQFRDSLWDTQYF. The DNA for the CDR3 is TGTGCCAGCAGCCAATTCCGGGACTCATTGTGGGATACGCAGTATTTT.

This sequence joins TRBV30 and TRBJ2-3; D is unresolved. This CDR3 has 12 residues. Germline CDR1 reads GTSNPN; CDR2 reads SVGIG (reference sequence). Between the trimmed V and J ends, which lost 4 bases and 2 bases, there was a span of 7 bases. The CDR3 DNA sequence: TGTGCCTGGACAGAATTCACAGATACGCAGTATTTT. Residues: CAWTEFTDTQYF. The complete variable domain, with remaining parts taken from reference TRBV30 and TRBJ2-3, reads SQTIHQWPATLVQPVGSPLSLECTVEGTSNPNLYWYRQAAGRGLQLLFYSVGIGQISSEVPQNLSASRPQDRQFILSSKKLLLSDSGFYLCAWTEFTDTQYFGPGTRLTVL.